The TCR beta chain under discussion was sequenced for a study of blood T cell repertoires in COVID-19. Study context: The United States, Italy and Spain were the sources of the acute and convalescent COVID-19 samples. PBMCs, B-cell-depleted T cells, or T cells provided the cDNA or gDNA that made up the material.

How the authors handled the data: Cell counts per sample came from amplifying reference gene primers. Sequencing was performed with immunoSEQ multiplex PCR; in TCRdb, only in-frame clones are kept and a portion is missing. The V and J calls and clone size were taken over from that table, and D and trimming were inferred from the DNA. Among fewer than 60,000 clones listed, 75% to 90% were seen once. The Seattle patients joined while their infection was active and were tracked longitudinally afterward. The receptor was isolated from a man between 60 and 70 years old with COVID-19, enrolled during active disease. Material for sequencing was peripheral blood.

DNA for the CDR3: TGTGCCAGCGTGCTCTGGCAGGGGGTAGGCGAGCAGTACTTC. Protein product: CASVLWQGVGEQYF. This chain uses TRBV2 with TRBJ2-7, with TRBD1 identical over 7 bases. Losses at the gene ends were 8 bases for V and 6 bases for J; bases not matched to a gene: 13. The CDR3 loop spans 14 amino acids. The germline CDR1 and CDR2 sequences are SNHLY and FYNNEI.